This T cell receptor beta chain was sequenced during a study of T cell changes during pregnancy in multiple sclerosis. The repertoire was sequenced with immunoSEQ multiplex PCR; TCRdb's copy has only in-frame clones and lacks some. Of some 70,000 clones listed, about nine tenths are singletons. The CDR3 length is 15 residues. Germline CDR1 reads MNHEY; CDR2 reads SVGAGI. Trimming removed 6 bases at V and 1 base at J, with 15 bases between. The chain employs TRBV6-5 and TRBJ2-5; D is perhaps TRBD1 (5 bases). The clonotype comes from a female donor in good health, enrolled as a control in a pregnancy study. Sequencing was performed on peripheral blood, taken after pregnancy. The CDR3 reads CASRPDKGAQETQYF. In DNA form, the CDR3 reads TGTGCCAGCAGACCGGACAAGGGCGCCCAAGAGACCCAGTACTTC.